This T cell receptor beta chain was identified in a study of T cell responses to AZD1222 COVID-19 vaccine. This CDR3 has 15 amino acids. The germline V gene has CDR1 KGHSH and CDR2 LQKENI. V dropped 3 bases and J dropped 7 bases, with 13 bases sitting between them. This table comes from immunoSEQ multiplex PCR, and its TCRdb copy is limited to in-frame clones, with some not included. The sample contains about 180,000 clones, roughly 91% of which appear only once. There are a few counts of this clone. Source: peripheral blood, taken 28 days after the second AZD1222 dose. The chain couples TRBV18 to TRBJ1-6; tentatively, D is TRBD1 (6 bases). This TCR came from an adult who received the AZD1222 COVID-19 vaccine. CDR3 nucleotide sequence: TGTGCCAGCTCACCCGGACAGATACAGAATTCACCCCTCCACTTT. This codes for CASSPGQIQNSPLHF.